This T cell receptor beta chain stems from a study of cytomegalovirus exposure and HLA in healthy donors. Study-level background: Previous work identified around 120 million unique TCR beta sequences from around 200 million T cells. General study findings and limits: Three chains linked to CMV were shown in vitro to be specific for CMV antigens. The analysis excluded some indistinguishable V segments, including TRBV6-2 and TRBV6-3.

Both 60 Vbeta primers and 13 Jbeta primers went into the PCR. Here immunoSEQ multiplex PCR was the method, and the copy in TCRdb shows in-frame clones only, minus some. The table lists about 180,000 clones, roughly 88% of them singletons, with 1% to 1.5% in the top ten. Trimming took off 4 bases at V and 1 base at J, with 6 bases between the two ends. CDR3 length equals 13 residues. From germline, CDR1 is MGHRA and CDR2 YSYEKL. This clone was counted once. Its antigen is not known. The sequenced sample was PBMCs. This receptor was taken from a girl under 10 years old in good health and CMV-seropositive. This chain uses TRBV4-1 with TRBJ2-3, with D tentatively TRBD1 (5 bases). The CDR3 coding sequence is TGCGCCAGCAGCCCCAGGGGCACAGATACGCAGTATTTT. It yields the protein CASSPRGTDTQYF.